This TCR beta chain stems from a study of cytomegalovirus exposure and HLA in healthy donors. Overall study: Ancestry clustering placed 70% to 90% of over 300 genotyped donors in the Caucasian-associated cluster.

Primers for the PCR totalled 60 Vbeta and 13 Jbeta. The method was immunoSEQ multiplex PCR; TCRdb's version includes in-frame clones alone and lacks a portion of them. The data show about 120,000 clones, with 65% to 85% seen just once and 0.24% held by the top ten. Study-wide findings and caveats: Across all donors, roughly uniform sequencing depth was an assumption of the presence/absence analyses. In an earlier analysis, productive rearrangement rates for most beta V segments clustered near 90% or 30%. A missense variant in DCLRE1C was later tied to TCR beta V- and J-gene trimming.

This clone was observed a single time. The antigen remains unidentified. Between the trimmed V and J ends, which lost 5 bases and 1 base, there was a span of 10 bases. Germline V CDR1 and CDR2: SGDLS, YYNGEE. This CDR3 spans 14 amino acids. The chain combines TRBV9 with TRBJ1-3; D might be TRBD1 (6 bases). The source is a man aged 45-65 years in good health and CMV-seronegative. The specimen was PBMCs. CDR3: CASRKDSSGNTIYF. Written as DNA, the CDR3 is TGTGCCAGCAGGAAGGACAGTTCTGGAAACACCATATATTTT. The variable domain in full, completed from reference TRBV9 and TRBJ1-3, reads DSGVTQTPKHLITATGQRVTLRCSPRSGDLSVYWYQQSLDQGLQFLIQYYNGEERAKGNILERFSAQQFPDLHSELNLSSLELGDSALYFCASRKDSSGNTIYFGEGSWLTVV.